This T cell receptor beta chain stems from a study of blood T cell repertoires in COVID-19. Losses at the gene ends were 5 bases for V and 4 bases for J; bases not matched to a gene: 6. Germline CDR1 SEHNR, CDR2 FQNEAQ (reference sequence). CDR3 size: 14 residues. Measured with immunoSEQ multiplex PCR; TCRdb has only the in-frame clones, and not every one. The sample has roughly 400,000 clones; about nine tenths are singletons. The V call is TRBV7-9, the J call TRBJ1-1; 8 nucleotides line up with TRBD1. This TCR was recovered from a young woman who had recovered from COVID-19. Material for sequencing was PBMCs or T cells enriched from blood (not recorded which). This CDR3 is CASSPWTGFTEAFF. CDR3 DNA: TGTGCCAGCAGCCCATGGACAGGGTTCACTGAAGCTTTCTTT.